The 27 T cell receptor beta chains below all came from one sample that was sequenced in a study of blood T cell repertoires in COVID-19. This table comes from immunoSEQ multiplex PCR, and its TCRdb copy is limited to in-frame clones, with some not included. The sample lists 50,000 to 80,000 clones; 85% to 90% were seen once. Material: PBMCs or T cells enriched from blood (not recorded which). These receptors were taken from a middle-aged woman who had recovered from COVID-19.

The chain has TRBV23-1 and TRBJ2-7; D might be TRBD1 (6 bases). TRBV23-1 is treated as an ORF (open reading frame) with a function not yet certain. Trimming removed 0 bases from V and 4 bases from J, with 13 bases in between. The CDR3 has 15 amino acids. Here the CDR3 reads CASSQSTGPLYEQYF. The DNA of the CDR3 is TGCGCCAGCAGTCAATCGACAGGTCCGCTATACGAGCAGTACTTC.

As DNA, the CDR3 is TGTGCCAGTAGTCTTCGACAGGGGCCGAACACTGAAGCTTTCTTT. Translating gives CASSLRQGPNTEAFF. This chain joins TRBV19 and TRBJ1-1, with 8 bases matching TRBD1. CDR1 and CDR2 (germline): LNHDA, SQIVND (reference sequence). The CDR3 has 15 amino acids. Trimming at V came to 5 bases and at J to 1 base, leaving 6 bases not matched to a gene.

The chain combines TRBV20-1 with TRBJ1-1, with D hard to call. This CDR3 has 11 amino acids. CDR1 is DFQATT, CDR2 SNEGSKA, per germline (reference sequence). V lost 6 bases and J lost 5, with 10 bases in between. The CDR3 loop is CSAPRETEAFF. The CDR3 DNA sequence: TGCAGTGCCCCACGAGAGACTGAAGCTTTCTTT.

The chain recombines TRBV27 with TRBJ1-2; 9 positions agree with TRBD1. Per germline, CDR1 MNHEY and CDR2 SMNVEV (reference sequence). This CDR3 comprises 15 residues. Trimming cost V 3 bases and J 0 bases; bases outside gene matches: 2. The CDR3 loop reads CASSFTGGANYGYTF. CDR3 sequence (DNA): TGTGCCAGCAGTTTTACAGGGGGCGCTAACTATGGCTACACCTTC.

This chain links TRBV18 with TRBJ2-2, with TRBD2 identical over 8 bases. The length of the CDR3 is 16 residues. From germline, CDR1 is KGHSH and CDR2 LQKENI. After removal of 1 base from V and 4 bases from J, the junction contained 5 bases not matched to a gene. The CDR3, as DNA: TGTGCCAGCTCACCACGTAACGGGGGGGCCACCGGGGAGCTGTTTTTT. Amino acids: CASSPRNGGATGELFF.

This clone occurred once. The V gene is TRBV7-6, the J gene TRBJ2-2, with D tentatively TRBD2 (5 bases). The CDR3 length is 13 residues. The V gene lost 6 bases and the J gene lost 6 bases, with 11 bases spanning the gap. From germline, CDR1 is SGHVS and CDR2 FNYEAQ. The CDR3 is CASRLTGSGELFF. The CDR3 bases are TGTGCCAGCAGACTTACGGGGTCCGGGGAGCTGTTTTTT. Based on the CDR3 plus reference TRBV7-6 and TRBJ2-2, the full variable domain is GAGVSQSPRYKVTKRGQDVALRCDPISGHVSLYWYRQALGQGPEFLTYFNYEAQQDKSGLPNDRFSAERPEGSISTLTIQRTEQRDSAMYRCASRLTGSGELFFGEGSRLTVL.

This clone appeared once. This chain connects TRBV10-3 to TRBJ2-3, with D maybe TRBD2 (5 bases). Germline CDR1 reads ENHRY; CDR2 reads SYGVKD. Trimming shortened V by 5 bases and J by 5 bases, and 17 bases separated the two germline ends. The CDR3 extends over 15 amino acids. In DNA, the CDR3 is TGTGCCATCAGTCCCGGGATTACGATAGGAGATACGCAGTATTTT. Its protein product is CAISPGITIGDTQYF.

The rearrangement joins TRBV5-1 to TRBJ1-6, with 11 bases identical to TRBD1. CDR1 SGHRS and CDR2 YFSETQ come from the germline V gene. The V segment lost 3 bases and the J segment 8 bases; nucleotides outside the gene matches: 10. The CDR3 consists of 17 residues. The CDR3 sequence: CASSSGDRTGGDSPLHF. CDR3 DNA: TGCGCCAGCAGCTCGGGAGACCGGACAGGGGGCGATTCACCCCTCCACTTT.

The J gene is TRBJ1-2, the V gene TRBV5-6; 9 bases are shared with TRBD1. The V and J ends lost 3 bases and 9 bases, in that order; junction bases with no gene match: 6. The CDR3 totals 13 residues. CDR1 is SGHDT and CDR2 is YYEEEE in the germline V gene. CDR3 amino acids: CASSYPGQGRYTF. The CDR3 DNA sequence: TGTGCCAGCAGCTATCCGGGACAGGGTCGCTACACCTTC.

CDR3 DNA: TGTGCCAGCAGCCCAGGGAATGCTGGAAACACCATATATTTT. It is translated as CASSPGNAGNTIYF. This sequence joins TRBV11-3 and TRBJ1-3, with a tentative D call TRBD1 (5 bases). The CDR3 spans 14 residues. V was cut by 5 bases and J by 2 bases, with 10 bases left in between. CDR1 and CDR2 (germline): SGHNT, YENEEA. Full variable domain (remainder filled in from reference TRBV11-3 and TRBJ1-3): EAGVVQSPRYKIIEKKQPVAFWCNPISGHNTLYWYLQNLGQGPELLIRYENEEAVDDSQLPKDRFSAERLKGVDSTLKIQPAELGDSAVYLCASSPGNAGNTIYFGEGSWLTVV.

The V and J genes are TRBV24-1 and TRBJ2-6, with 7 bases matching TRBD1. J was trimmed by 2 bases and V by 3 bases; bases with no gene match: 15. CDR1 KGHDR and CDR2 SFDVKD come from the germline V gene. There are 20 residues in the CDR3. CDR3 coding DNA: TGTGCCACCAGTGATGCATCTTCGCAGGGGGTAGGGGCTGGGGCCAACGTCCTGACTTTC. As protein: CATSDASSQGVGAGANVLTF.

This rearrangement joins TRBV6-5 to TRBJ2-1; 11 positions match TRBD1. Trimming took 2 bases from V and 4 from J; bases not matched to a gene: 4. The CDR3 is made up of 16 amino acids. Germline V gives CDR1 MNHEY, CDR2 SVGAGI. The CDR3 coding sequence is TGTGCCAGCAGTTACCAGGGACAGGGGGTGTACAATGAGCAGTTCTTC. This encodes CASSYQGQGVYNEQFF.

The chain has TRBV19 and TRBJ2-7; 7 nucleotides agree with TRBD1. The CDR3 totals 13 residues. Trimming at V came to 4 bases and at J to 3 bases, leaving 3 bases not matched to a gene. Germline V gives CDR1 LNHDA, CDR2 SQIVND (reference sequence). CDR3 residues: CASSRGQFYEQYF. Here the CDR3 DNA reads TGTGCCAGTAGTAGGGGACAGTTCTACGAGCAGTACTTC.

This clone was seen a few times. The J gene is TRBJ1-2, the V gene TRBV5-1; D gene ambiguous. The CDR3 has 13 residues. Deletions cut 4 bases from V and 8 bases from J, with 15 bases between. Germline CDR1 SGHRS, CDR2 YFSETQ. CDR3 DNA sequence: TGCGCCAGCAGCCTGGAGAGGCCTGGGGGCTACACCTTC. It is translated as CASSLERPGGYTF.

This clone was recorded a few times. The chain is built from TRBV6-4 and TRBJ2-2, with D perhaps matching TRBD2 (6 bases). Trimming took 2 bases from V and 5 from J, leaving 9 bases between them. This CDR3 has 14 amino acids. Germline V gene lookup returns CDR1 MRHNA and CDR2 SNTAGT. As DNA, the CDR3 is TGTGCCAGCAGTGACATAGCGGAGACCGGGGAGCTGTTTTTT. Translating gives CASSDIAETGELFF.

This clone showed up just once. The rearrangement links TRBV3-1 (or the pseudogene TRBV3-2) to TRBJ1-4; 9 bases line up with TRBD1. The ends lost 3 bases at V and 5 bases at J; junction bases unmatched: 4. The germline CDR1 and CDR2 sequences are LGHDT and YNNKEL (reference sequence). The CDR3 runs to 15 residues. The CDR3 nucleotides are TGTGCCAGCAGCCAGGGACAGGGCCGAAATGAAAAACTGTTTTTT. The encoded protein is CASSQGQGRNEKLFF.

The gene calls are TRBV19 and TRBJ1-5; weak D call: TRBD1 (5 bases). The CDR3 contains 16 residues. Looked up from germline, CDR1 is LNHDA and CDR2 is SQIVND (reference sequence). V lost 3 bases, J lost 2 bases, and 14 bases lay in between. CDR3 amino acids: CASSILGGMGNQPQHF. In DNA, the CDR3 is TGTGCCAGTAGTATCCTGGGGGGAATGGGCAATCAGCCCCAGCATTTT.

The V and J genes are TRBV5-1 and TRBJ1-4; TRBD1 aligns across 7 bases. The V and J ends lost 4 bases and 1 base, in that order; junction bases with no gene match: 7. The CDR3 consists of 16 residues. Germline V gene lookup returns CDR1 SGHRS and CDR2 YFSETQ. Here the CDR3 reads CASSVTGVQTNEKLFF. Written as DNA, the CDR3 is TGCGCCAGCAGCGTTACAGGGGTTCAAACTAATGAAAAACTGTTTTTT. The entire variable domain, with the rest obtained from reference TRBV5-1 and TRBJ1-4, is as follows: KAGVTQTPRYLIKTRGQQVTLSCSPISGHRSVSWYQQTPGQGLQFLFEYFSETQRNKGNFPGRFSGRQFSNSRSEMNVSTLELGDSALYLCASSVTGVQTNEKLFFGSGTQLSVL.

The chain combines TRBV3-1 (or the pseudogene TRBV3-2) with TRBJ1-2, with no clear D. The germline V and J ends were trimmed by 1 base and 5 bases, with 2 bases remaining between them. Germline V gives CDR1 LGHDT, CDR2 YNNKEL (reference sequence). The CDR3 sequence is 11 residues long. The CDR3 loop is CASSQAYGYTF. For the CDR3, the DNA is TGTGCCAGCAGCCAAGCGTATGGCTACACCTTC.

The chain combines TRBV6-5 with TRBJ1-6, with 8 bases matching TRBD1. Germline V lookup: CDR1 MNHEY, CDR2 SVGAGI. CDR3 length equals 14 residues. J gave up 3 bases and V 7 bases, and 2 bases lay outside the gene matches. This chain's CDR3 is CASTGQGYNSPLHF. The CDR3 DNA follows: TGTGCCAGCACCGGACAGGGCTATAATTCACCCCTCCACTTT.

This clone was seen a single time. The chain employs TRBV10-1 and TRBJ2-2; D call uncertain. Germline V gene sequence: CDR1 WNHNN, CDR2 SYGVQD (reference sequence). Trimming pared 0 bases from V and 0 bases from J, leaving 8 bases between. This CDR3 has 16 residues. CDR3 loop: CASSESFSANTGELFF. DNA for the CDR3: TGCGCCAGCAGTGAGTCGTTCAGCGCGAACACCGGGGAGCTGTTTTTT.

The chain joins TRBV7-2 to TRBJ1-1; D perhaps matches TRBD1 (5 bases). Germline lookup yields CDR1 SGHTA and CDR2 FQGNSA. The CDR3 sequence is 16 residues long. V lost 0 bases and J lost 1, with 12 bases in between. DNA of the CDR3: TGTGCCAGCAGCTTAGCAGGGGTTGATGGGAACACTGAAGCTTTCTTT. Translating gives CASSLAGVDGNTEAFF.

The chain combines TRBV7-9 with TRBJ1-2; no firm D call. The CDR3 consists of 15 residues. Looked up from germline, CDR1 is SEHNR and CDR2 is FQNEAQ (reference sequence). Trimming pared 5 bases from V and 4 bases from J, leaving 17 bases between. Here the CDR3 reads CASSQLTAQLYGYTF. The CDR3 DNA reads TGTGCCAGCAGCCAATTGACGGCACAGCTCTATGGCTACACCTTC.

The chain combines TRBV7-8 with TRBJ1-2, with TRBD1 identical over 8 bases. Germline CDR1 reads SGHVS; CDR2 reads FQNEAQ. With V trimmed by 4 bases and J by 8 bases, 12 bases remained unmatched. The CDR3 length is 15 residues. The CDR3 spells CASSWGMTGVNGYTF. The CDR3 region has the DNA TGTGCCAGCAGCTGGGGGATGACAGGGGTGAACGGCTACACCTTC.

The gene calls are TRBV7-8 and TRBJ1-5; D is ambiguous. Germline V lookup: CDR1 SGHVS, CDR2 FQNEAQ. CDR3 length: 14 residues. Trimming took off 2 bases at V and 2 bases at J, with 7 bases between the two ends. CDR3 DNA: TGTGCCAGCAGCTTAAGCCAGGGCAATCAGCCCCAGCATTTT. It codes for CASSLSQGNQPQHF.

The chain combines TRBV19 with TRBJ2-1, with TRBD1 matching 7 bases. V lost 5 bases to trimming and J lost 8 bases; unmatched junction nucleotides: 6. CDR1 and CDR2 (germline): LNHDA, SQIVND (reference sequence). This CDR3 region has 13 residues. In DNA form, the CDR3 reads TGTGCCAGTAGTGGGACAGAAGGCCATGAGCAGTTCTTC. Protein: CASSGTEGHEQFF.

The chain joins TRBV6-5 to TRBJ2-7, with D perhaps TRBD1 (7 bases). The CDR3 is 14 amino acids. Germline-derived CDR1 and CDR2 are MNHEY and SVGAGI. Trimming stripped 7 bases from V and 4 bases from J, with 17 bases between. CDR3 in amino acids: CASMLFRGVYEQYF. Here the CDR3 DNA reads TGTGCCAGCATGCTCTTCAGGGGGGTTTACGAGCAGTACTTC.